The sequence of this T cell receptor (beta chain) was determined in a study of control samples from healthy donors and cancer patients. With 4 bases removed from V and 0 bases from J, the gap between germline ends came to 16 bases. This CDR3 has 16 residues. Germline CDR1 is LNHDA and CDR2 is SQIVND (reference sequence). Only in-frame clones appear in the TCRdb table, and some are missing; sequencing was by immunoSEQ multiplex PCR. The sample lists approximately 70,000 clones, over 75% seen once, with 0.95% to 1.5% in the top ten. This clonotype was sampled from a woman in her fifties or sixties with colorectal cancer. Sample: PBMCs. The chain employs TRBV19 and TRBJ2-7; D not certain. The DNA for the CDR3 is TGTGCCAGTAGTACCGGTTTGGGCGCAACCTCCTACGAGCAGTACTTC. Encoded protein: CASSTGLGATSYEQYF. Looking up the rest from reference TRBV19 and TRBJ2-7 gives the full variable domain: DGGITQSPKYLFRKEGQNVTLSCEQNLNHDAMYWYRQDPGQGLRLIYYSQIVNDFQKGDIAEGYSVSREKKESFPLTVTSAQKNPTAFYLCASSTGLGATSYEQYFGPGTRLTVT.